This T cell receptor (beta chain) is from a study of cytomegalovirus exposure and HLA in healthy donors. Overall study context: In an early release, HLA-typed donors contributed some 82 million unique TCR sequences. Overall study findings and caveats: Immune exposure was documented only through CMV serostatus. Researchers reportedly found TCR beta sequences accurately predicted most subjects' HLA-A and HLA-B alleles.

PCR involved 60 Vbeta and 13 Jbeta primers. The authors' processing: An analysis that came later counted roughly 87 million unique TCR beta chains, approximately 12 million shared. Profiling relied on immunoSEQ multiplex PCR, and the TCRdb table lists in-frame clones only, not all of them. That table is the source of V, J and clone size, and D and trimming were worked out from the DNA. The sample carries 180,000 or so clones, about four fifths recorded once. About this clone itself: Its matching antigen is unknown.

Deletions cut 0 bases from V and 5 bases from J, with 11 bases between. Germline CDR1 reads SGDLS; CDR2 reads YYNGEE. This CDR3 has 15 residues. The sequence derives from a male donor in good health and CMV-seronegative. The V gene is TRBV9, the J gene TRBJ2-2; D might be TRBD2 (7 bases). The sequenced sample consisted of PBMCs. The CDR3: CASSVEGGGTGELFF. The CDR3 bases are TGTGCCAGCAGCGTAGAGGGGGGGGGAACCGGGGAGCTGTTTTTT.